This T cell receptor (beta chain) came from a study of T cells in Graves' hyperthyroidism and ophthalmopathy. Amplified regions were TCR beta CDR3 sequences from RNA transcripts. TCR CDR3 underwent first-round RT-PCR with the HTBI primer set. TCRdb fed the multiplex PCR reads into MiXCR, producing one record per CDR3 protein. Among roughly 250,000 distinct CDR3 sequences listed, about 20% were seen once. The germline V and J ends were trimmed by 4 bases and 7 bases, with 14 bases remaining between them. The CDR3 loop spans 14 amino acids. The V gene's germline CDR1 is MNHNS and CDR2 SASEGT. This clonotype has a count of ten or more.

This clonotype was obtained from a man under 40 with Graves' ophthalmopathy. The specimen was blood. This chain connects TRBV6-1 to TRBJ2-1; D may be TRBD2 (5 bases). The CDR3 nucleotides read TGTGCCAGCAGTGTTAGAGCGGTGGGGAATGAGCAGTTCTTC. Residues: CASSVRAVGNEQFF.